The clone carrying this TCR beta chain was found a few times. Its ends do not fully match the called genes, so a read error is possible. The germline CDR1 and CDR2 sequences are SSHAT and FNYEAQ (reference sequence). This CDR3 comprises 16 residues. Inclusion characteristics of ophthalmopathy patients comprised a Clinical Activity Score of at least 3, a NOSPECS grade of at least 4, and duration under 3 months. The PBMCs were taken from more than 8 ml of fresh peripheral blood. The data stem from a study of T cells in Graves' hyperthyroidism and ophthalmopathy. Amplification yielded TCR beta CDR3 regions, with RNA transcripts as the source. The HTBI set primed first-round TCR CDR3 RT-PCR. One entry per CDR3 protein results from TCRdb running MiXCR on the multiplex PCR reads. The table records over 400,000 distinct CDR3 sequences, about 20% of them present only once.

Sample: blood. The chain carries TRBV7-7 and TRBJ2-2, with 8 bases aligning to TRBD2. The clonotype comes from an older woman with Graves' ophthalmopathy. CDR3 in amino acids: CASSLEGGGTAGELFF. The CDR3 DNA reads as TGTGCTAGCAGCTTAGAGGGCGGGGGGACCGCCGGGGAGCTGTTTTTT.